This T cell receptor beta chain was found in a study of beta chain features in type 1 diabetes. Study-level information: Similarity in age, gender and cell yields was seen between patients and healthy donors. Findings of the study overall: Moderate but significant shortening of TCRB CDR3s was recorded in all four CD4+ subsets from Type 1 diabetes patients. For patients, the naive, central memory and Treg TCRB repertoires appeared more alike than for healthy donors.

This clone has a handful of counts. Its antigen is as yet unknown. Every bit of the isolated RNA underwent reverse transcription, so sequencing read expressed TCRB transcripts. Naive, central memory and regulatory T cell samples averaged around 4 million immunoSEQ reads each. Data came from immunoSEQ multiplex PCR; TCRdb stores just in-frame clones and leaves some out. The profile shows approximately 470,000 clones, 30% of them singletons. The germline gives CDR1 SQVTM, CDR2 ANQGSEA. The trim removed 6 bases at V and 1 base at J, leaving 9 bases unmatched. CDR3 length: 15 residues. Source material: naive CD4+ T cells from blood. The rearrangement joins TRBV29-1 to TRBJ2-5; TRBD2 matches 9 bases. The receptor comes from a man aged 18 to 29 in good health. CDR3: CSVALRTSAQETQYF. DNA for the CDR3: TGCAGCGTCGCACTCCGGACTAGCGCCCAAGAGACCCAGTACTTC.